One T cell receptor (beta chain) is described in this entry. The CDR3 contains 17 residues. V lost 1 base to trimming and J lost 4 bases, with 17 bases between them. The germline CDR1 and CDR2 sequences are MGHRA and YSYEKL. The sample is drawn from a study of shared clonotypes between healthy human individuals. The overall study: The composition of the donors was two women and three men aged 18 to 49.

TCRdb's table, derived via immunoSEQ multiplex PCR, lists solely in-frame clones and lacks some. The profile shows about 680,000 clones, about two thirds of them singletons. This receptor was obtained from a woman younger than 45 in good health. Sequenced input: memory CD4+ T cells sorted from blood. Regarding subset: CD45RA-negative fraction. The chain is built from TRBV4-1 and TRBJ1-5, with D uncertain. The CDR3 loop reads CASSQAVGSPLNQPQHF. The CDR3 bases are TGCGCCAGCAGCCAAGCAGTCGGGTCCCCCCTTAATCAGCCCCAGCATTTT.